This T cell receptor beta chain stems from a study of Tregs in tolerant kidney transplant recipients. General study points: Some patients' samples used different primers over time, so nucleotide sequences weren't comparable.

Mixed chimerism was transient after nonmyeloablative marrow transplants from related graft donors. Thawed PBMCs were FACS-sorted into unstimulated CD4+CD25+CD127- regulatory T cells, CD4+CD25- non-regulatory cells, CD4 and CD8 cells. On this clone: The antigen is unknown.

The method was immunoSEQ multiplex PCR; TCRdb's version includes in-frame clones alone and lacks a portion of them. The repertoire holds 45,000 to 55,000 clones, with approximately 91% as singletons. The sequenced sample was CD8+ T cells from blood (PBMCs), obtained 24 months after the transplant. This receptor was obtained from a human patient who received a combined kidney and bone marrow transplant. A share of the T cells may be of graft donor origin.

CDR3 nucleotide sequence: TGCGCCAGCAGCCAAGAGTCTGCCACACACACAGATACGCAGTATTTT. Translation: CASSQESATHTDTQYF. The gene calls are TRBV4-3 and TRBJ2-3; D gene ambiguous. CDR1 and CDR2 (germline): LGHNA, YSLEER. V lost 0 bases and J 2 bases, leaving 12 bases between the germline ends. The CDR3 is made up of 16 amino acids.